Listed below are T cell receptor beta chains from one sample, sequenced in a study of OX40 agonist ivuxolimab in advanced cancers. The method was immunoSEQ multiplex PCR; TCRdb's version includes in-frame clones alone and lacks a portion of them. The sample has about 20,000 clones, about 65% seen once. The source was CD4+ or CD8+ T cells sorted from blood, collected in a trial of the OX40 agonist ivuxolimab. The receptors were gathered from an adult with an advanced solid tumor such as melanoma, head and neck, liver or kidney cancer. Both conserved end residues are part of each CDR3. The D gene is left open where the match is weak. The size of a clone is reported for some rows only, either as once, few or many, or as a class for expanded clones.

abundance	d_gene	v_gene	j_gene	CDR3aa	CDR3nt
once	NA	TRBV9	TRBJ1-2	CASSVGQGLIYGYTF	TGTGCCAGCAGCGTAGGACAAGGCCTAATCTATGGCTACACCTTC
NA	NA	TRBV30	TRBJ1-2	CAWRNKGSTNYGYTF	TGTGCCTGGAGGAATAAGGGCAGCACTAACTATGGCTACACCTTC
NA	NA	TRBV11-3	TRBJ2-7	CASSLMGGAEQYF	TGTGCCAGCAGCTTAATGGGGGGCGCTGAGCAGTACTTC
NA	NA	TRBV6-5	TRBJ2-7	CASYDSPREQYF	TGTGCCAGCTACGACAGCCCGCGCGAGCAGTACTTC
NA	TRBD2	TRBV9	TRBJ2-5	CASSVAGGRQETQYF	TGTGCCAGCAGCGTAGCGGGGGGACGTCAAGAGACCCAGTACTTC
NA	NA	TRBV5-1	TRBJ1-4	CASSSSGLVSEKLFF	TGCGCCAGCAGCTCATCGGGACTCGTAAGCGAAAAACTGTTTTTT
NA	NA	TRBV27	TRBJ1-1	CASRLGGNTEAFF	TGTGCCAGCAGATTAGGTGGGAACACTGAAGCTTTCTTT
many	NA	TRBV7-9	TRBJ2-5	CASRPDVGSQETQYF	TGTGCCAGCCGCCCAGATGTGGGCTCCCAAGAGACCCAGTACTTC
NA	NA	TRBV27	TRBJ1-2	CASSLPPAVRLDGYTF	TGTGCCAGCAGTTTACCCCCGGCAGTTCGACTCGATGGCTACACCTTC
NA	NA	TRBV2	TRBJ2-4	CASTGRQNIQYF	TGTGCCAGCACTGGACGGCAAAACATTCAGTACTTC
NA	NA	TRBV11-2	TRBJ2-7	CASSFLQSSYEQYF	TGTGCCAGCAGCTTTTTACAAAGCTCCTACGAGCAGTACTTC
NA	TRBD1	TRBV7-9	TRBJ2-7	CASSPRDSTYEQYF	TGTGCCAGCAGCCCCCGGGACAGTACCTACGAGCAGTACTTC
NA	NA	TRBV6-1	TRBJ1-5	CASNGGRENQPQHF	TGTGCCAGCAATGGAGGAAGGGAGAATCAGCCCCAGCATTTT